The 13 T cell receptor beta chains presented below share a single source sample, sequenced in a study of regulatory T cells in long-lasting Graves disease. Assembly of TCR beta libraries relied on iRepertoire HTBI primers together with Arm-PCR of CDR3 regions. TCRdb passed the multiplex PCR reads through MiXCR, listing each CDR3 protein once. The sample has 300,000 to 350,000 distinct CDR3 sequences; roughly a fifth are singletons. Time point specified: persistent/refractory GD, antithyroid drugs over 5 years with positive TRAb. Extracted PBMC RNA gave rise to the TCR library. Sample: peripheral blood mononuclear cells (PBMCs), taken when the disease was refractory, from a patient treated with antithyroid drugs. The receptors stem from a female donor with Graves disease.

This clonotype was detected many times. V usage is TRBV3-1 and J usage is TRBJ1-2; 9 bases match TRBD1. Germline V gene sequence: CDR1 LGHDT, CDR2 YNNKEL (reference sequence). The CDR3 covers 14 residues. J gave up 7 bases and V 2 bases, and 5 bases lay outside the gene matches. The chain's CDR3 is CASSQPGQGIGYTF. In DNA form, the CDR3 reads TGTGCCAGCAGCCAACCGGGACAGGGAATTGGCTACACCTTC.

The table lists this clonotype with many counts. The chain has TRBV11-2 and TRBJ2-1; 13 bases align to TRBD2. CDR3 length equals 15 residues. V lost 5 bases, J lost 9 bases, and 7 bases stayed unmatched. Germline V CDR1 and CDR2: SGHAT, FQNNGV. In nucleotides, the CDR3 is TGTGCCAGCAGCCCCGGGACTAGCGGGATGAGTGAGCAGTTCTTC. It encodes CASSPGTSGMSEQFF.

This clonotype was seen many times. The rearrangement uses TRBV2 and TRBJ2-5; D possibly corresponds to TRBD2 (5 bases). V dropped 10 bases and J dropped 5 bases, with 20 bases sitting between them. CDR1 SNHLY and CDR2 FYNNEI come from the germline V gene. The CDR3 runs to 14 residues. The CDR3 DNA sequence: TGTGCCAACAATGAAGGGCCCCCGGGGGAGACCCAGTACTTC. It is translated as CANNEGPPGETQYF. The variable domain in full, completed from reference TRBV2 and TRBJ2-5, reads EPEVTQTPSHQVTQMGQEVILRCVPISNHLYFYWYRQILGQKVEFLVSFYNNEISEKSEIFDDQFSVERPDGSNFTLKIRSTKLEDSAMYFCANNEGPPGETQYFGPGTRLLVL.

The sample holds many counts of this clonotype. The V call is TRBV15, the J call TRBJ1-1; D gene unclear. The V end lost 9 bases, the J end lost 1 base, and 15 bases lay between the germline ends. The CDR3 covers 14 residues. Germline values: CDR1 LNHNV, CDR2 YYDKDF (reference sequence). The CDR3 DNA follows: TGTGCCACACGCCCCGGCCCAGAGAACACTGAAGCTTTCTTT. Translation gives CATRPGPENTEAFF.

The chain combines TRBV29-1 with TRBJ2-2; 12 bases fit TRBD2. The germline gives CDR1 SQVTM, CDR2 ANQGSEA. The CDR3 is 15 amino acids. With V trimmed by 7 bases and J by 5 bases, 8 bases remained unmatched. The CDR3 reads CSARGTSGRTGELFF. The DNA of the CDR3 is TGCAGCGCAAGAGGGACTAGCGGGCGAACCGGGGAGCTGTTTTTT.

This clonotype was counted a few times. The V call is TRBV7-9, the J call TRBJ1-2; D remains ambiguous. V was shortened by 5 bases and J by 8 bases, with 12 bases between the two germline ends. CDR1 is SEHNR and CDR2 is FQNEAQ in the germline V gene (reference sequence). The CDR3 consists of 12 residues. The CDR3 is CASSDNDDGYTF. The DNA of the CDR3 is TGTGCCAGCAGCGATAACGACGACGGCTACACCTTC.

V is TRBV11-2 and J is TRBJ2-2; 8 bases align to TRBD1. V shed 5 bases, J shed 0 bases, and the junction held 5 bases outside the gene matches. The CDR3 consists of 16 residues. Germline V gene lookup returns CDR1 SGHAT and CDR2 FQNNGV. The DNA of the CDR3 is TGTGCCAGCAGCAAGACGGGACAGGCGAACACCGGGGAGCTGTTTTTT. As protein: CASSKTGQANTGELFF.

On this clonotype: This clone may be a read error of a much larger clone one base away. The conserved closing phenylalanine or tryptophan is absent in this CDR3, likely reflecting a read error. For the CDR3, the DNA is TGTGCCTGGAGTTTCGGCCTAGCCCAAGAGACCCAGTACCTC. This sequence encodes CAWSFGLAQETQYL. V gene TRBV30 combines with J gene TRBJ2-5, with D possibly being TRBD2 (5 bases). The V gene lost 2 bases and the J gene lost 1 base, with 11 bases spanning the gap. From germline, CDR1 is GTSNPN and CDR2 SVGIG (reference sequence). CDR3 length: 14 amino acids.

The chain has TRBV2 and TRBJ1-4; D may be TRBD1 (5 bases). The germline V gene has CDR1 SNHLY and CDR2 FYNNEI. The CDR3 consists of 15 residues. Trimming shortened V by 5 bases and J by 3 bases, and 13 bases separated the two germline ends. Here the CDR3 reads CASSFTGASNEKLFF. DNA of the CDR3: TGTGCCAGCAGTTTCACAGGCGCCTCTAATGAAAAACTGTTTTTT.

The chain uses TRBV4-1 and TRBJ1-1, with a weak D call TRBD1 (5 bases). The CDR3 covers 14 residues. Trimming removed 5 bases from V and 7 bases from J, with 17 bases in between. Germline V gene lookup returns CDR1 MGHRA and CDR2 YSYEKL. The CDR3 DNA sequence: TGCGCCAGCAGCTATCCTTACGGGGGGGTTGAAGCTTTCTTT. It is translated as CASSYPYGGVEAFF.

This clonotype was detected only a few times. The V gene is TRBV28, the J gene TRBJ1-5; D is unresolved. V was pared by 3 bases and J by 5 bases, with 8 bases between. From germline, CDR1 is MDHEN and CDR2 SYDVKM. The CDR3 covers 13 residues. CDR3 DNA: TGTGCCAGCAGTTTGTCAGAGCATCAGCCCCAGCATTTT. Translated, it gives CASSLSEHQPQHF.

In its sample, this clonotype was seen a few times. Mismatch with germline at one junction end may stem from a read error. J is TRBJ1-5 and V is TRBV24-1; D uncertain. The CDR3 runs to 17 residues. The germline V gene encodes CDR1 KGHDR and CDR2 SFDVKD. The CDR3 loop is CATSDPLMGSSNRPQHF. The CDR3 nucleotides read TGTGCCACCAGTGATCCCCTGATGGGGAGTAGCAATCGGCCCCAGCATTTT.

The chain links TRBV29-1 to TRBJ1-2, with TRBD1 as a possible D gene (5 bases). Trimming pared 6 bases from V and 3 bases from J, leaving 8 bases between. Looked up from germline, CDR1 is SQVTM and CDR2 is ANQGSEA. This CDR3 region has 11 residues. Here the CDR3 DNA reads TGCAGCGTCCGGGGGGACTATGGCTACACCTTC. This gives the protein CSVRGDYGYTF.